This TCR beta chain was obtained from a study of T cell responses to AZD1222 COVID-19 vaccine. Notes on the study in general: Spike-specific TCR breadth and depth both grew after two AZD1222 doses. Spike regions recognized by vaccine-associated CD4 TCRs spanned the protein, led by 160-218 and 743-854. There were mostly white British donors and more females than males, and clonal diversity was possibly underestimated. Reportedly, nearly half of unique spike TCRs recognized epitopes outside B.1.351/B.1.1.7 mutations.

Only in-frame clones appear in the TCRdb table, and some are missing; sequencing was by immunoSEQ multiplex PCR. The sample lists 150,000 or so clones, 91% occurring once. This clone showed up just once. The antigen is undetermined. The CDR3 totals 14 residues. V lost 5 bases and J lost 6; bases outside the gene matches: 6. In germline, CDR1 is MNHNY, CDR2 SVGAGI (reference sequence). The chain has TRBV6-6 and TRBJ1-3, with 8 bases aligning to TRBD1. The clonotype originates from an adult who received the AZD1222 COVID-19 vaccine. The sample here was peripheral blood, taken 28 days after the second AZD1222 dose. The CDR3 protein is CASSPTGDENTIYF. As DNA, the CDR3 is TGTGCCAGCAGTCCGACAGGGGATGAAAACACCATATATTTT.